The 20 T cell receptor beta chains presented below share a single source sample, sequenced in a study of identical twins. One entry per CDR3 protein results from TCRdb running MiXCR on the 5' RACE reads. The sample includes about 450,000 distinct CDR3 sequences, around 18% of them seen just once. The material sequenced was naive T cells sorted from blood. The source of these receptors is a man aged 45-65 years in good health.

This clonotype has a handful of counts. CDR3 amino acids: CASSNSPWGGMAKNIQYF. The CDR3 DNA sequence: TGTGCCAGCAGCAATAGCCCCTGGGGGGGGATGGCCAAAAACATTCAGTACTTC. The chain carries TRBV11-1 and TRBJ2-4; 7 bases align to TRBD2. After removal of 5 bases from V and 1 base from J, the junction contained 14 bases not matched to a gene. The germline V gene encodes CDR1 SGHAT and CDR2 FQDESV (reference sequence). The CDR3 contains 18 residues.

This clonotype was observed at least ten times. The V gene is TRBV5-1, the J gene TRBJ1-6; D gene uncertain. This CDR3 comprises 15 residues. Trimming shortened V by 0 bases and J by 5 bases, and 9 bases separated the two germline ends. CDR1 and CDR2 from the germline V gene are SGHRS and YFSETQ. CDR3 nucleotides: TGCGCCAGCAGCTTGGAGCGCGCGAATAATTCACCCCTCCACTTT. This codes for CASSLERANNSPLHF.

The chain couples TRBV4-2 to TRBJ1-3; the D is unclear. Germline loops: CDR1 LGHNA, CDR2 YNFKEQ. V was clipped by 6 bases and J by 0 bases, with 27 bases between them. The CDR3 runs 20 residues. CDR3 DNA sequence: TGTGCCAGCAGTCAACAAGCTACTAGGTCAGCTATACTCTCTGGAAACACCATATATTTT. It yields the protein CASSQQATRSAILSGNTIYF.

A few counts support this clonotype. This chain connects TRBV21-1 to TRBJ1-2; the table names TRBD1, a call not compared with the DNA. TRBV21-1 is designated a pseudogene. The CDR3 is 15 residues long. CDR3 residues: CASSKGLTGNYGYTF. The CDR3 DNA reads as TGTGCCAGCAGCAAAGGGCTGACAGGAAACTATGGCTACACCTTC.

A few counts support this clonotype. The gene calls are TRBV7-2 and TRBJ1-5, with D uncertain. Per germline, CDR1 SGHTA and CDR2 FQGNSA. V was cut by 3 bases and J by 1 base, with 7 bases left in between. This CDR3 comprises 14 residues. CDR3 residues: CASSLVNSNQPQHF. CDR3 nucleotides: TGTGCCAGCAGCTTGGTAAACAGCAATCAGCCCCAGCATTTT.

This clonotype was observed a few times. This chain connects TRBV6-5 to TRBJ2-3; 13 bases are a match to TRBD2. The CDR3 length is 17 residues. Looked up from germline, CDR1 is MNHEY and CDR2 is SVGAGI. Losses at the gene ends were 2 bases for V and 4 bases for J; bases not matched to a gene: 6. The CDR3 spells CASSYGSTSGGSDTQYF. In nucleotides, the CDR3 is TGTGCCAGCAGTTACGGGTCGACTAGCGGGGGGTCAGATACGCAGTATTTT.

The V gene is TRBV5-1, the J gene TRBJ2-7; D possibly corresponds to TRBD1 (5 bases). Germline CDR1 is SGHRS and CDR2 is YFSETQ. The V gene lost 0 bases and the J gene lost 4 bases, with 14 bases spanning the gap. This CDR3 contains 15 residues. The CDR3 loop reads CASSLGQGSQYEQYF. The CDR3 DNA sequence: TGCGCCAGCAGCTTGGGGCAGGGATCTCAGTACGAGCAGTACTTC.

This clonotype was recorded many times. This rearrangement joins TRBV12-3 or TRBV12-4 to TRBJ2-7; D tentatively fits TRBD1 or TRBD2 (5 bases each). Trimming shortened V by 7 bases and J by 5 bases, and 15 bases separated the two germline ends. The CDR3 length is 13 residues. The CDR3 is CASIPPGRNEQYF. As DNA, the CDR3 is TGTGCCAGCATTCCTCCGGGACGGAACGAGCAGTACTTC.

The chain combines TRBV21-1 with TRBJ2-1. TRBV21-1 is a documented pseudogene. The CDR3 spans 15 residues. The CDR3, as DNA: TGTGCCAGCAGCAAACGACCAACCTCCTACAATGAGCAGTTCTTC. Protein sequence: CASSKRPTSYNEQFF.

This clonotype showed up many times. The rearrangement joins TRBV20-1 to TRBJ1-1, with a possible D match to TRBD1 (5 bases). This CDR3 is 13 amino acids long. The V gene's germline CDR1 is DFQATT and CDR2 SNEGSKA (reference sequence). Trimming removed 4 bases from V and 3 bases from J, with 12 bases in between. This CDR3 reads CSAIGGSDTEAFF. CDR3 in DNA: TGCAGTGCTATCGGGGGATCTGACACTGAAGCTTTCTTT.

This clonotype was detected only a few times. CDR3: CAISTLAKNIQYF. In nucleotides, the CDR3 is TGTGCCATCAGTACCCTAGCCAAAAACATTCAGTACTTC. J is TRBJ2-4 and V is TRBV10-3; no reliable D call. The CDR3 covers 13 residues. V lost 5 bases to trimming and J lost 0 bases, with 5 bases between them. Germline CDR1 is ENHRY and CDR2 is SYGVKD.

CDR3 loop: CASSISPGEKLFF. The CDR3 DNA is TGTGCCAGCAGTATAAGCCCGGGCGAAAAACTGTTTTTT. The gene calls are TRBV28 and TRBJ1-4; D gene unclear. The V and J ends lost 5 bases and 8 bases respectively, with 12 bases between them. This CDR3 is built from 13 residues. Per the germline V gene, CDR1 is MDHEN and CDR2 is SYDVKM.

This clonotype was observed many times. The chain carries TRBV3-1 and TRBJ2-7; 7 bases are a match to TRBD1. J lost 5 bases, V lost 3 bases, and 7 bases had no gene match. Per the germline V gene, CDR1 is LGHDT and CDR2 is YNNKEL (reference sequence). There are 14 residues in the CDR3. The CDR3 here is CASSQTGTAHEQYF. The CDR3 DNA is TGTGCCAGCAGCCAGACCGGGACAGCCCACGAGCAGTACTTC.

This clonotype showed up just a few times. The rearrangement links TRBV29-1 to TRBJ2-2; TRBD2 matches 7 bases. V lost 8 bases, J lost 1 base, and 13 bases stayed unmatched. The CDR3 contains 16 residues. Looked up from germline, CDR1 is SQVTM and CDR2 is ANQGSEA. CDR3 residues: CSPGSGLAENTGELFF. The CDR3 nucleotides are TGCAGCCCGGGTAGTGGGCTAGCGGAGAACACCGGGGAGCTGTTTTTT.

This chain links TRBV24-1 with TRBJ2-1; 9 bases fit TRBD1. From germline, CDR1 is KGHDR and CDR2 SFDVKD. CDR3 length equals 16 residues. J lost 5 bases, V lost 9 bases, and 13 bases had no gene match. Here the CDR3 reads CATPEFRDRDNNEQFF. The CDR3 nucleotides read TGTGCCACCCCAGAATTCCGGGACAGGGACAACAATGAGCAGTTCTTC.

This chain links TRBV9 with TRBJ2-7; the D gene is possibly TRBD2 (6 bases). The CDR3 sequence is 13 residues long. V dropped 3 bases and J dropped 2 bases, with 9 bases sitting between them. CDR1 is SGDLS, CDR2 YYNGEE, per germline. In nucleotides, the CDR3 is TGTGCCAGCAGCGAGGGACTTACCTACGAGCAGTACTTC. It codes for CASSEGLTYEQYF.

The table lists this clonotype with many counts. V usage is TRBV20-1 and J usage is TRBJ2-3; possible D gene TRBD1, 5 bases. Germline CDR1 and CDR2: DFQATT and SNEGSKA (reference sequence). V lost 4 bases and J 0 bases, leaving 14 bases between the germline ends. The CDR3 runs 15 residues. The CDR3 coding sequence is TGCAGTGCTAATCAGGGATCCGTTAGCACAGATACGCAGTATTTT. Translated, it gives CSANQGSVSTDTQYF.

The J gene is TRBJ2-7, the V gene TRBV7-3; the match to TRBD1 covers 8 bases. Germline CDR1 reads SGHTA; CDR2 reads FQGTGA. The CDR3 runs 15 residues. After removal of 5 bases from V and 2 bases from J, the junction contained 8 bases not matched to a gene. CDR3 coding DNA: TGTGCCAGCAGCGCCCACGGGACAGGTCCCTACGAGCAGTACTTC. It encodes CASSAHGTGPYEQYF. Full variable domain (rest looked up from reference TRBV7-3 and TRBJ2-7): GAGVSQTPSNKVTEKGKYVELRCDPISGHTALYWYRQSLGQGPEFLIYFQGTGAADDSGLPNDRFFAVRPEGSVSTLKIQRTERGDSAVYLCASSAHGTGPYEQYFGPGTRLTVT.

This clonotype was seen more than once but under ten times. The chain uses TRBV12-3 or TRBV12-4 and TRBJ1-2; no reliable D call. The ends were cut back, 0 bases at V and 5 bases at J, with 7 bases in the middle. The CDR3 totals 13 residues. Written as DNA, the CDR3 is TGTGCCAGCAGTTTAGCAGGAAGATATGGCTACACCTTC. This gives the protein CASSLAGRYGYTF.

The rearrangement uses TRBV12-3 or TRBV12-4 and TRBJ2-7, with 9 bases matching TRBD2. There are 16 residues in the CDR3. Trimming at V came to 1 base and at J to 1 base, leaving 5 bases not matched to a gene. The CDR3 loop reads CASSLGGGRGSYEQYF. As DNA, the CDR3 is TGTGCCAGCAGTTTAGGAGGCGGGAGGGGATCCTACGAGCAGTACTTC.